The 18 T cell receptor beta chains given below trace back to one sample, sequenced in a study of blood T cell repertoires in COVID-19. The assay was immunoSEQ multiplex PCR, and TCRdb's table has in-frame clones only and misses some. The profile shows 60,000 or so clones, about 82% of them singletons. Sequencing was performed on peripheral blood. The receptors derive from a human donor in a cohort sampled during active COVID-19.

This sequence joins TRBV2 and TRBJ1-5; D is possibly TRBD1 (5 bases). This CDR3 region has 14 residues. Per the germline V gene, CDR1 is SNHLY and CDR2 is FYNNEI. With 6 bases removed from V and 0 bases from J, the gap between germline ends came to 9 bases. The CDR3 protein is CASRAGHSNQPQHF. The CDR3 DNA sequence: TGTGCCAGCAGGGCGGGGCATAGCAATCAGCCCCAGCATTTT.

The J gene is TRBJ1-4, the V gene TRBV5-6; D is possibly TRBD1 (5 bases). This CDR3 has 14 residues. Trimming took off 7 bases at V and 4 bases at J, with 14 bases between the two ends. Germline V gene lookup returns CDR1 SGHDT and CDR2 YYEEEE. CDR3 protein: CASRETAHNEKLFF. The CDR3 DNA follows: TGTGCCAGCCGGGAGACAGCACATAATGAAAAACTGTTTTTT.

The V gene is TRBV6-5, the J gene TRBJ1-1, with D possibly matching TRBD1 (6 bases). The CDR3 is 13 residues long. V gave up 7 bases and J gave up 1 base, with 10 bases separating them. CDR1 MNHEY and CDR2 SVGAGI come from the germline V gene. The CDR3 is CASTWTANTEAFF. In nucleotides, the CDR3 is TGTGCCAGCACTTGGACAGCGAACACTGAAGCTTTCTTT.

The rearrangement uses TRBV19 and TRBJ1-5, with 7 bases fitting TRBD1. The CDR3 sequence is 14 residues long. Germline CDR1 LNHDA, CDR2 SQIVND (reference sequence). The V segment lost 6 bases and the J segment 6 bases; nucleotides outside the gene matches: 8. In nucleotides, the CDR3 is TGTGCCAGTAGGTCGACAGGGCTCGCTCAGCCCCAGCATTTT. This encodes CASRSTGLAQPQHF. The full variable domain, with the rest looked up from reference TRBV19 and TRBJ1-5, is DGGITQSPKYLFRKEGQNVTLSCEQNLNHDAMYWYRQDPGQGLRLIYYSQIVNDFQKGDIAEGYSVSREKKESFPLTVTSAQKNPTAFYLCASRSTGLAQPQHFGDGTRLSIL.

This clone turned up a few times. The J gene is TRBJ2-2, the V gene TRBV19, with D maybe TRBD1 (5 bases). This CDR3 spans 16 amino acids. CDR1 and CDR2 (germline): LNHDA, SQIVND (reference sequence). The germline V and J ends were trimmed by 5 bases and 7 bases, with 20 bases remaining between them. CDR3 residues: CASSARGRYDDGELFF. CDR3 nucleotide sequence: TGTGCCAGTAGTGCTAGGGGCCGCTATGATGACGGGGAGCTGTTTTTT.

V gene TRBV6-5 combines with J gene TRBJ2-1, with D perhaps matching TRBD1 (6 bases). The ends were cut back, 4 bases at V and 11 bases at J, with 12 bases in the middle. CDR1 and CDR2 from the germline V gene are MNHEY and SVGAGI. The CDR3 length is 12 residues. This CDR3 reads CASSSPGTKQFF. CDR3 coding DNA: TGTGCCAGCAGTTCGCCAGGGACAAAGCAGTTCTTC.

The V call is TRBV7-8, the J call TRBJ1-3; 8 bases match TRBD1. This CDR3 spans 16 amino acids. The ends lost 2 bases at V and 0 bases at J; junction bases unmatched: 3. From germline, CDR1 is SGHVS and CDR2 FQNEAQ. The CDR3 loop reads CASSLSQGASGNTIYF. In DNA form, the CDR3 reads TGTGCCAGCAGCTTATCGCAGGGGGCCTCTGGAAACACCATATATTTT.

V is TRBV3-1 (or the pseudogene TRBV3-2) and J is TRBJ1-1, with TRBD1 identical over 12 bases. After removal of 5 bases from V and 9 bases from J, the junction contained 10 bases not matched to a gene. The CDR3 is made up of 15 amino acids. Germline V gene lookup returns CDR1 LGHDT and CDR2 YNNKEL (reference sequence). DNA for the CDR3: TGTGCCAGCAGCTCCCGGACGGGACAGGGGGCTAAAGCTTTCTTT. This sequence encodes CASSSRTGQGAKAFF.

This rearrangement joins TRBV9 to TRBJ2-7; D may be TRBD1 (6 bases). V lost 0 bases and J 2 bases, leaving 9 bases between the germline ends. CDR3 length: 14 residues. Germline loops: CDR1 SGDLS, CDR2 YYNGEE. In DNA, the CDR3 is TGTGCCAGCAGCGTAGGGACAGAGGCCTACGAGCAGTACTTC. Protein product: CASSVGTEAYEQYF.

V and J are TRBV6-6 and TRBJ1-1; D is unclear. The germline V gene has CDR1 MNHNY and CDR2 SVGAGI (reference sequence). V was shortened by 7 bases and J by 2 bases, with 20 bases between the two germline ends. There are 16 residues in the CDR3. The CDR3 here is CASTLRAGGINTEAFF. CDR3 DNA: TGTGCCAGCACCCTAAGGGCAGGCGGGATAAACACTGAAGCTTTCTTT.

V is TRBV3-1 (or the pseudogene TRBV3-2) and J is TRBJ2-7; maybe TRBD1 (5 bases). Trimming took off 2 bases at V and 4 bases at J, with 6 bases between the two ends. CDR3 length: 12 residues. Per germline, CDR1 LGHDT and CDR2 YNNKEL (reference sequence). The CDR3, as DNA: TGTGCCAGCAGCCAAAGGGGTTACGAGCAGTACTTC. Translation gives CASSQRGYEQYF.

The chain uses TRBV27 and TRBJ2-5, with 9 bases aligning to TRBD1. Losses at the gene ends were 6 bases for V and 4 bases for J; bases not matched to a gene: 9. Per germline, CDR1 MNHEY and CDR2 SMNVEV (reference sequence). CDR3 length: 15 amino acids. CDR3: CASSRGQGVGETQYF. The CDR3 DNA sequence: TGTGCCAGCAGCCGGGGACAGGGTGTAGGAGAGACCCAGTACTTC.

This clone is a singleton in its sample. The CDR3 spells CASSQERRGATDTQYF. The CDR3 DNA reads as TGTGCCAGCAGCCAGGAGAGAAGGGGTGCCACAGATACGCAGTATTTT. The V gene is TRBV4-2, the J gene TRBJ2-3; TRBD1 might be the D (5 bases). Looked up from germline, CDR1 is LGHNA and CDR2 is YNFKEQ. CDR3 length: 16 residues. Trimming took 3 bases from V and 2 from J, leaving 15 bases between them.

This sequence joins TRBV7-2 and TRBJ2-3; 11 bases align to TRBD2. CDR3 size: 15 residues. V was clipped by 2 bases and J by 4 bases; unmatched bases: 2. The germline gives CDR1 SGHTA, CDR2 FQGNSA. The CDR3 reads CASSLFSGGADTQYF. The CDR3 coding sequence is TGTGCCAGCAGCTTATTTAGCGGGGGGGCAGATACGCAGTATTTT.

The CDR3 nucleotides are TGCGCCAGCAGCTTGGAGGCGGGGGGCGGACAGCCCCAGCATTTT. Protein product: CASSLEAGGGQPQHF. The genes are TRBV5-1 and TRBJ1-5; tentatively, D is TRBD1 (6 bases). CDR3 length equals 15 residues. The V end was cut by 0 bases, the J end by 7 bases, with 14 bases between. Germline assignment: CDR1 SGHRS and CDR2 YFSETQ. Supplemented by reference TRBV5-1 and TRBJ1-5, the full variable domain reads KAGVTQTPRYLIKTRGQQVTLSCSPISGHRSVSWYQQTPGQGLQFLFEYFSETQRNKGNFPGRFSGRQFSNSRSEMNVSTLELGDSALYLCASSLEAGGGQPQHFGDGTRLSIL.

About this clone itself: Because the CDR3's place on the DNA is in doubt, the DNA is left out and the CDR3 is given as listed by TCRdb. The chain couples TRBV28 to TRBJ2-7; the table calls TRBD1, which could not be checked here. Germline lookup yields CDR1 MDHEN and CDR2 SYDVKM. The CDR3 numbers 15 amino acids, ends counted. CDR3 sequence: CASILGTGIGSEQYF.

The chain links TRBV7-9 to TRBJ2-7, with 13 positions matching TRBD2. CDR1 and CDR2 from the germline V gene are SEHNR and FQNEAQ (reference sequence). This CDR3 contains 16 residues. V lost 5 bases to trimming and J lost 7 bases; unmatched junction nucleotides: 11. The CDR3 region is CASSKTSGGPPGEQYF. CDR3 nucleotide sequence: TGTGCCAGCAGCAAGACTAGCGGGGGGCCCCCGGGGGAGCAGTACTTC.

The CDR3 DNA reads as TGTGCCAGCAGACCCAGACGGACAGGGGGCACTGAAGCTTTCTTT. This gives the protein CASRPRRTGGTEAFF. V usage is TRBV2 and J usage is TRBJ1-1; 10 nucleotides line up with TRBD1. The CDR3 runs to 15 residues. Trimming removed 6 bases from V and 4 bases from J; junction bases left unmatched: 8. Germline assignment: CDR1 SNHLY and CDR2 FYNNEI.